These T cell receptor beta chains were read from a single sample in a study of CD8 T cells in ankylosing spondylitis. MiXCR was run by TCRdb on the 5' RACE reads, yielding one entry per CDR3 protein. The sample consists of fewer than 450,000 distinct CDR3 sequences, roughly a sixth of them appearing once. Sequenced sample: blood, either unsorted or a sorted T cell fraction (not recorded which). These receptor sequences come from a male donor with ankylosing spondylitis. The CDR3 runs from the conserved cysteine through the conserved F or W. The D gene is left open where the match is weak. Some rows have no size entry. The others give once, few or many, or a class for an expanded clone.

v_gene	j_gene	d_gene	abundance	CDR3nt	CDR3aa
TRBV7-2	TRBJ2-2	.	few	TGTGCCAGCAGCCCTGCTAGGGGGGGTCTTAACACCGGGGAGCTGTTTTTT	CASSPARGGLNTGELFF
TRBV7-2	TRBJ2-7	.	few	TGTGCCAGCAGCTTGCAGGGGATGGGCTACGAGCAGTACTTC	CASSLQGMGYEQYF
TRBV10-1	TRBJ2-1	.	few	TGCGCCAGCAGTGAGTCGAAGGCAGGCTCCTACAATGAGCAGTTCTTC	CASSESKAGSYNEQFF
TRBV7-8	TRBJ2-5	.	few	TGTGCCAGCAGCCCGAGAGGGCGGGCTAACCAAGAGACCCAGTACTTC	CASSPRGRANQETQYF
TRBV6-2/TRBV6-3	TRBJ1-5	.	.	TGTGCCAGCAGAAGGGACATAAGCAATCAGCCCCAGCATTTT	CASRRDISNQPQHF
TRBV25-1	TRBJ1-6	.	.	TGTGCCAGCAGTGAAAGTAGGGACTCACCCCTCCACTTT	CASSESRDSPLHF
TRBV25-1	TRBJ2-1	TRBD2	few	TGTGCCAGCAGTGAATCCAGCGGGGGCCGGAGCTCCTACAATGAGCAGTTCTTC	CASSESSGGRSSYNEQFF
TRBV6-6	TRBJ1-2	.	.	TGTGCCAGCAGAATAGGGGGGGGCTATGGCTACACCTTC	CASRIGGGYGYTF
TRBV24-1	TRBJ2-3	TRBD2	few	TGTGCCACCAGTGATTCCGGACTAGCGGGGCCAGATACGCAGTATTTT	CATSDSGLAGPDTQYF
TRBV6-1	TRBJ2-7	.	.	TGTGCCAGCGGACTGAATGTCTACGAGCAGTACTTC	CASGLNVYEQYF
TRBV29-1	TRBJ2-2	.	.	TGCAGCGTTGCCCTGCGCCCGGGGAAGGACACCGGGGAGCTGTTTTTT	CSVALRPGKDTGELFF
TRBV6-5	TRBJ1-1	.	.	TGTGCCAGCAGTTACTACAGCGCCCTCCCCGAAGCTTTCTTT	CASSYYSALPEAFF
TRBV7-2	TRBJ1-5	.	many	TGTGCCAGCAGCTTAGCCAGGGGAGGCAATCAGCCCCAGCATTTT	CASSLARGGNQPQHF
TRBV29-1	TRBJ2-3	TRBD1	many	TGCAGCACACAGGGGAGATTGACAGATACGCAGTATTTT	CSTQGRLTDTQYF
TRBV5-1	TRBJ2-1	.	few	TGCGCCAGCAGCTTGGGACGGGAGATGCTTCATGAGCAGTTCTTC	CASSLGREMLHEQFF
TRBV19	TRBJ2-7	.	few	TGTGCCAGTAGTACCCCCGGACAGACCTACGAGCAGTACTTC	CASSTPGQTYEQYF
TRBV7-2	TRBJ2-5	TRBD2	.	TGTGCCAGCAGATTCGGGGGGGCCGTGGAGACCCAGTACTTC	CASRFGGAVETQYF
TRBV28	TRBJ1-5	TRBD1	.	TGTGCCAGCAGCCATCGGACAGGGGGAAAGCCCCAGCATTTT	CASSHRTGGKPQHF
TRBV12-3/TRBV12-4	TRBJ1-1	.	.	TGTGCCAGCAGTTTTAATCTAGGGGAGGGAAACACTGAAGCTTTCTTT	CASSFNLGEGNTEAFF
TRBV6-2/TRBV6-3	TRBJ1-1	.	.	TGTGCCAGCAGTTACACGAGAGGAGGAAGTGAAGCTTTCTTT	CASSYTRGGSEAFF
TRBV7-8	TRBJ1-2	TRBD1	few	TGTGCCAGCAGCTCAACCGGACAGGCGACTAACTATGGCTACACCTTC	CASSSTGQATNYGYTF
TRBV3-1	TRBJ2-7	TRBD1	.	TGTGCCAGCAGCCAAGCTAGGACAGGGGCCTCGTACTTC	CASSQARTGASYF
TRBV10-3	TRBJ2-3	.	.	TGTGCCATCAGTGAGGCCTACACAGATACGCAGTATTTT	CAISEAYTDTQYF
TRBV6-2/TRBV6-3	TRBJ2-2	.	few	TGTGCCAGCAACCACGGGCTCCACCAGAACACCGGGGAGCTGTTTTTT	CASNHGLHQNTGELFF
TRBV4-2	TRBJ1-3	.	few	TGTGCCAGCAGCCAAGAGCAGAGCTCTGGAAACACCATATATTTT	CASSQEQSSGNTIYF
TRBV10-3	TRBJ2-3	.	many	TGTGCCATCAGTGTCAGGGGAGAAGGCACAGATACGCAGTATTTT	CAISVRGEGTDTQYF
TRBV10-3	TRBJ1-2	.	.	TGTGCCACCTCGGAGGCGGTTGAGGGCTACACCTTC	CATSEAVEGYTF
TRBV3-1	TRBJ2-7	TRBD1	.	TGTGCCAGCAGCCCTACAGGGGGCGAGTTCTACGAGCAGTACTTC	CASSPTGGEFYEQYF